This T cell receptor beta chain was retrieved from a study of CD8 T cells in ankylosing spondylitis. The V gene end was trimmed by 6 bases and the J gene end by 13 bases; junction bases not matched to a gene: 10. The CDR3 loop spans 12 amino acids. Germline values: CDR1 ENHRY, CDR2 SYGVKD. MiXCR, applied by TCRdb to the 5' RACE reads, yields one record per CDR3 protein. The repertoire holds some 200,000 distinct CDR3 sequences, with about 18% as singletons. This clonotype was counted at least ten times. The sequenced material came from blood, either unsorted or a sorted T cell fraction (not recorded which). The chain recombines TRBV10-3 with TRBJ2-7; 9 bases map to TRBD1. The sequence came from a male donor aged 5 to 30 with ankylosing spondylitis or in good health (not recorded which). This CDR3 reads CAISEAGQGEYF. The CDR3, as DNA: TGTGCCATCAGCGAGGCGGGACAGGGTGAATACTTC.